These 23 T cell receptor beta chains were all obtained from the same sample, sequenced in a study of STAT5B mutations in CD4+ large granular lymphocyte leukemia. Assay used: immunoSEQ multiplex PCR; TCRdb lists only in-frame clones, some missing. The data show about 30,000 clones, under 85% seen once. Sequenced input: CD4+ T cells from blood buffy coats. Source of these receptors: a human donor in good health.

This chain uses TRBV30 with TRBJ1-6; D gene ambiguous. CDR3 size: 13 residues. Germline V gives CDR1 GTSNPN, CDR2 SVGIG (reference sequence). V lost 0 bases and J lost 6, with 6 bases in between. This chain's CDR3 is CAWSVQINSPLHF. Here the CDR3 DNA reads TGTGCCTGGAGTGTCCAGATTAATTCACCCCTCCACTTT. Complete variable domain (other parts from reference TRBV30 and TRBJ1-6): SQTIHQWPATLVQPVGSPLSLECTVEGTSNPNLYWYRQAAGRGLQLLFYSVGIGQISSEVPQNLSASRPQDRQFILSSKKLLLSDSGFYLCAWSVQINSPLHFGNGTRLTVT.

V gene TRBV2 combines with J gene TRBJ2-5; perhaps TRBD2 as D (5 bases). Germline V gives CDR1 SNHLY, CDR2 FYNNEI. V was clipped by 5 bases and J by 5 bases, with 15 bases between them. The length of the CDR3 is 14 residues. CDR3 sequence reads: CASSRGLLGETQYF. The CDR3 coding sequence is TGTGCCAGCAGTCGCGGACTCCTGGGGGAGACCCAGTACTTC.

The V call is TRBV9, the J call TRBJ2-5; 10 positions match TRBD2. Trimming took 0 bases from V and 2 from J; bases not matched to a gene: 1. From germline, CDR1 is SGDLS and CDR2 YYNGEE. This CDR3 comprises 15 residues. The CDR3 sequence is CASSVAAGGQETQYF. The CDR3 DNA reads as TGTGCCAGCAGCGTAGCAGCGGGAGGGCAAGAGACCCAGTACTTC.

This rearrangement joins TRBV30 to TRBJ2-1, with 10 bases that match TRBD2. This CDR3 region has 14 residues. Looked up from germline, CDR1 is GTSNPN and CDR2 is SVGIG (reference sequence). This chain's CDR3 is CAILAGSYGNEQFF. The CDR3 DNA reads TGTGCAATACTAGCGGGGTCATACGGAAATGAGCAGTTCTTC.

The rearrangement joins TRBV18 to TRBJ1-4; 7 positions agree with TRBD1. Germline assignment: CDR1 KGHSH and CDR2 LQKENI. CDR3 length equals 15 residues. With 3 bases clipped from V and 2 bases from J, the junction kept 3 bases outside the gene matches. The CDR3 loop reads CASSPRGATNEKLFF. Here the CDR3 DNA reads TGTGCCAGCTCACCCAGGGGGGCGACTAATGAAAAACTGTTTTTT.

The rearrangement uses TRBV2 and TRBJ2-1; 11 bases are a match to TRBD2. The CDR3 contains 14 residues. Losses at the gene ends were 7 bases for V and 4 bases for J; bases not matched to a gene: 3. Germline V gene sequence: CDR1 SNHLY, CDR2 FYNNEI. The CDR3 bases are TGTGCCAGCAATAGCGGGGGGGTTTACAATGAGCAGTTCTTC. Residues: CASNSGGVYNEQFF.

This clone was recorded only once. This chain uses TRBV19 with TRBJ2-2, with 12 bases fitting TRBD2. The ends lost 8 bases at V and 5 bases at J; junction bases unmatched: 6. From germline, CDR1 is LNHDA and CDR2 SQIVND (reference sequence). CDR3 length equals 15 residues. The CDR3 region is CASSAGTSGTGELFF. DNA for the CDR3: TGTGCCAGTTCAGCCGGGACTAGCGGGACCGGGGAGCTGTTTTTT.

This chain joins TRBV27 and TRBJ1-5; D unresolved. Germline loops: CDR1 MNHEY, CDR2 SMNVEV (reference sequence). This CDR3 has 13 amino acids. The ends were cut back, 3 bases at V and 7 bases at J, with 10 bases in the middle. The chain's CDR3 is CASSFWSGQPQHF. In DNA, the CDR3 is TGTGCCAGCAGTTTCTGGTCGGGGCAGCCCCAGCATTTT.

The chain is built from TRBV2 and TRBJ1-6, with D unresolved. This CDR3 spans 13 amino acids. The V end was cut by 6 bases, the J end by 6 bases, with 9 bases between. Germline V gene lookup returns CDR1 SNHLY and CDR2 FYNNEI. The CDR3 DNA follows: TGTGCCAGCAGACGGCTTCCTAATTCACCCCTCCACTTT. The encoded protein is CASRRLPNSPLHF.

V gene TRBV11-2 combines with J gene TRBJ2-1; D not certain. The CDR3 has 12 residues. The ends were cut back, 3 bases at V and 4 bases at J, with 4 bases in the middle. Germline values: CDR1 SGHAT, CDR2 FQNNGV. The CDR3 here is CASSFTYNEQFF. CDR3 nucleotides: TGTGCCAGCAGCTTTACTTACAATGAGCAGTTCTTC.

The chain couples TRBV7-9 to TRBJ1-5, with D possibly TRBD1 on 5 matching bases. Germline V lookup: CDR1 SEHNR, CDR2 FQNEAQ (reference sequence). Trimming shortened V by 5 bases and J by 4 bases, and 12 bases separated the two germline ends. The length of the CDR3 is 14 residues. The CDR3 spells CASSLDSPNQPQHF. CDR3 coding DNA: TGTGCCAGCAGCCTTGACAGTCCTAATCAGCCCCAGCATTTT.

The gene calls are TRBV5-6 and TRBJ1-1, with TRBD1 identical over 8 bases. The CDR3 spans 15 residues. Trimming took 4 bases from V and 4 from J; bases not matched to a gene: 9. Germline V gene lookup returns CDR1 SGHDT and CDR2 YYEEEE. The CDR3 protein is CASSGMDREGTEAFF. CDR3 nucleotides: TGTGCCAGCAGCGGGATGGACAGGGAGGGCACTGAAGCTTTCTTT. The full variable domain, with the rest looked up from reference TRBV5-6 and TRBJ1-1, is DAGVTQSPTHLIKTRGQQVTLRCSPKSGHDTVSWYQQALGQGPQFIFQYYEEEERQRGNFPDRFSGHQFPNYSSELNVNALLLGDSALYLCASSGMDREGTEAFFGQGTRLTVV.

J is TRBJ1-2 and V is TRBV2, with D unresolved. The ends were cut back, 4 bases at V and 8 bases at J, with 20 bases in the middle. The CDR3 spans 15 residues. CDR1 SNHLY and CDR2 FYNNEI come from the germline V gene. CDR3 region: CASSAVGGFLRGYTF. In nucleotides, the CDR3 is TGTGCCAGCAGTGCGGTGGGAGGGTTTTTACGGGGCTACACCTTC. Combining the CDR3 with reference TRBV2 and TRBJ1-2 gives the whole variable domain EPEVTQTPSHQVTQMGQEVILRCVPISNHLYFYWYRQILGQKVEFLVSFYNNEISEKSEIFDDQFSVERPDGSNFTLKIRSTKLEDSAMYFCASSAVGGFLRGYTFGSGTRLTVV.

This clone was counted between two and nine times. The chain uses TRBV5-1 and TRBJ2-1; 7 positions match TRBD1. Germline lookup yields CDR1 SGHRS and CDR2 YFSETQ. The CDR3 loop spans 13 amino acids. After removal of 3 bases from V and 6 bases from J, the junction contained 3 bases not matched to a gene. This chain's CDR3 is CASSSAGGNEQFF. DNA of the CDR3: TGCGCCAGCAGCTCAGCAGGGGGCAATGAGCAGTTCTTC.

This clone was detected only a few times. The V gene is TRBV7-9, the J gene TRBJ1-1, with a tentative D call TRBD1 (6 bases). The ends were cut back, 0 bases at V and 1 base at J, with 6 bases in the middle. The CDR3 contains 14 residues. Germline CDR1 reads SEHNR; CDR2 reads FQNEAQ (reference sequence). CDR3 sequence (DNA): TGTGCCAGCAGCTTAGCGGGGGCGAACACTGAAGCTTTCTTT. Its protein product is CASSLAGANTEAFF.

The J gene is TRBJ2-1, the V gene TRBV6-5, with TRBD1 identical over 9 bases. After removal of 7 bases from V and 2 bases from J, the junction contained 6 bases not matched to a gene. Germline loops: CDR1 MNHEY, CDR2 SVGAGI. The CDR3 extends over 15 amino acids. The CDR3 coding sequence is TGTGCCAGCAAGGGGGACAGGGACGCCTACAATGAGCAGTTCTTC. Its translation: CASKGDRDAYNEQFF.

The CDR3 spells CASSLNRGANEKLFF. Written as DNA, the CDR3 is TGTGCCAGCAGCCTCAATAGGGGGGCTAATGAAAAACTGTTTTTT. The chain joins TRBV7-2 to TRBJ1-4; D perhaps matches TRBD1 (6 bases). Trimming took off 5 bases at V and 3 bases at J, with 13 bases between the two ends. The CDR3 is made up of 15 amino acids. Per germline, CDR1 SGHTA and CDR2 FQGNSA. The variable domain in full, completed from reference TRBV7-2 and TRBJ1-4, reads GAGVSQSPSNKVTEKGKDVELRCDPISGHTALYWYRQSLGQGLEFLIYFQGNSAPDKSGLPSDRFSAERTGGSVSTLTIQRTQQEDSAVYLCASSLNRGANEKLFFGSGTQLSVL.

V is TRBV10-3 and J is TRBJ1-3, with 7 bases lining up with TRBD1. This CDR3 contains 14 residues. V trimming: 6 bases; J trimming: 4 bases; junction bases outside the gene matches: 6. CDR1 is ENHRY and CDR2 is SYGVKD in the germline V gene. CDR3 bases: TGTGCCATCAGCGGGGGGACAGAAGGAAACACCATATATTTT. Residues: CAISGGTEGNTIYF.

V gene TRBV14 combines with J gene TRBJ2-3; 7 bases align to TRBD2. Germline lookup yields CDR1 SGHDN and CDR2 FVKESK. V was pared by 2 bases and J by 1 base, with 6 bases of the junction left unmatched. The CDR3 consists of 16 residues. Here the CDR3 reads CASSQIGGGGTDTQYF. CDR3 nucleotides: TGTGCCAGCAGCCAAATCGGCGGGGGTGGCACAGATACGCAGTATTTT. The full variable domain, completed using reference TRBV14 and TRBJ2-3, is EAGVTQFPSHSVIEKGQTVTLRCDPISGHDNLYWYRRVMGKEIKFLLHFVKESKQDESGMPNNRFLAERTGGTYSTLKVQPAELEDSGVYFCASSQIGGGGTDTQYFGPGTRLTVL.

V is TRBV5-1 and J is TRBJ2-1; 14 bases fit TRBD2. The CDR3 length is 15 residues. Losses at the gene ends were 3 bases for V and 9 bases for J; bases not matched to a gene: 5. Germline CDR1 SGHRS, CDR2 YFSETQ. The CDR3 sequence: CASSSGTSGRAEQFF. Written as DNA, the CDR3 is TGCGCCAGCAGCTCGGGGACTAGCGGGAGAGCTGAGCAGTTCTTC.

The chain combines TRBV6-5 with TRBJ1-5; no definite D call. Deletions cut 2 bases from V and 5 bases from J, with 4 bases between. CDR3 size: 12 residues. Germline values: CDR1 MNHEY, CDR2 SVGAGI. CDR3 nucleotide sequence: TGTGCCAGCAGTTACCCCGATCAGCCCCAGCATTTT. It codes for CASSYPDQPQHF.

V usage is TRBV28 and J usage is TRBJ1-5; the D is unclear. The V gene lost 4 bases and the J gene lost 6 bases, with 7 bases spanning the gap. The length of the CDR3 is 12 residues. Germline V lookup: CDR1 MDHEN, CDR2 SYDVKM. The CDR3 DNA follows: TGTGCCAGCAGTTCCGGGAGTCAGCCCCAGCATTTT. Translated, it gives CASSSGSQPQHF.

This clone was found once. The V call is TRBV6-5, the J call TRBJ1-2; the D gene is possibly TRBD1 (5 bases). The V gene's germline CDR1 is MNHEY and CDR2 SVGAGI. The ends were cut back, 2 bases at V and 8 bases at J, with 12 bases in the middle. The CDR3 contains 13 residues. The CDR3 protein is CASSYRGPWGYTF. CDR3 in DNA: TGTGCCAGCAGTTACAGGGGCCCATGGGGCTACACCTTC.